This TCR beta chain was retrieved from a study of Ad26.COV2.S vaccination and SARS-CoV-2 variants. Some clones are missing from TCRdb's copy, which holds only in-frame ones; the method was immunoSEQ multiplex PCR. This table has around 300,000 clones, approximately 86% appearing once. V was clipped by 5 bases and J by 7 bases; unmatched bases: 5. Germline CDR1 and CDR2: SEHNR and FQNEAQ (reference sequence). The CDR3 covers 13 residues. Treatment in this sample: roughly 19 received Ad26.COV2.S at low or high dose, single or two shots; 5 received placebo; per-sample allocation not given. Repertoires come from day 63 after the first vaccine or placebo injection.

This chain connects TRBV7-9 to TRBJ1-2; 9 nucleotides align to TRBD1. This specimen was peripheral blood, taken in a trial of Ad26.COV2.S vaccine versus placebo. This TCR was recovered from a person between 18 and 65 years old who received the Ad26.COV2.S COVID-19 vaccine or a placebo. The CDR3 loop reads CASSGTGGGGYTF. For the CDR3, the DNA is TGTGCCAGCAGCGGTACAGGGGGCGGTGGCTACACCTTC.